Detailed here is one TCR beta chain. The sample originates from a study of PD-L1 blockade in urothelial cancer. Generated by immunoSEQ multiplex PCR, the TCRdb table keeps only in-frame clones and is missing some. Of roughly 100,000 clones listed, over 80% were seen once; the top ten hold under 9.5%. Noted time point: peripheral blood 6 weeks after treatment start. CDR1 is MDHEN and CDR2 is SYDVKM in the germline V gene. The V gene lost 6 bases and the J gene lost 3 bases, with 27 bases spanning the gap. CDR3 size: 19 residues. The chain joins TRBV28 to TRBJ2-1, with D perhaps matching TRBD1 (6 bases). This clonotype was sampled from a man between 70 and 80 years old with urothelial cancer. The starting material was PBMCs, obtained around atezolizumab (anti-PD-L1) treatment. As DNA, the CDR3 is TGTGCCAGCAGCCTAGTACTAGGGGGTGGAGATCTGGACTACAATGAGCAGTTCTTC. Protein: CASSLVLGGGDLDYNEQFF.